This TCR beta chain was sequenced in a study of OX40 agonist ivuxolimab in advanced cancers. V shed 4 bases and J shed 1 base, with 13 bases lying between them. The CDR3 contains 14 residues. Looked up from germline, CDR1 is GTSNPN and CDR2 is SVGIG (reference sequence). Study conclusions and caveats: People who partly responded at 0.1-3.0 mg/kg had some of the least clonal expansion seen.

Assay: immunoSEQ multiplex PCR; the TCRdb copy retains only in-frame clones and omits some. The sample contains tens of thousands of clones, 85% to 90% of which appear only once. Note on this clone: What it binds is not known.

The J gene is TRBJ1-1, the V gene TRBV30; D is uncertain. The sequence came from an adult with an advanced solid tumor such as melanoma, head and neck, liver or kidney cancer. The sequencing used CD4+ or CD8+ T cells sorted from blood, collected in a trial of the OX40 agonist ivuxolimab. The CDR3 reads CAWTLGRANTEAFF. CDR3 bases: TGTGCCTGGACCCTGGGGAGGGCGAACACTGAAGCTTTCTTT.